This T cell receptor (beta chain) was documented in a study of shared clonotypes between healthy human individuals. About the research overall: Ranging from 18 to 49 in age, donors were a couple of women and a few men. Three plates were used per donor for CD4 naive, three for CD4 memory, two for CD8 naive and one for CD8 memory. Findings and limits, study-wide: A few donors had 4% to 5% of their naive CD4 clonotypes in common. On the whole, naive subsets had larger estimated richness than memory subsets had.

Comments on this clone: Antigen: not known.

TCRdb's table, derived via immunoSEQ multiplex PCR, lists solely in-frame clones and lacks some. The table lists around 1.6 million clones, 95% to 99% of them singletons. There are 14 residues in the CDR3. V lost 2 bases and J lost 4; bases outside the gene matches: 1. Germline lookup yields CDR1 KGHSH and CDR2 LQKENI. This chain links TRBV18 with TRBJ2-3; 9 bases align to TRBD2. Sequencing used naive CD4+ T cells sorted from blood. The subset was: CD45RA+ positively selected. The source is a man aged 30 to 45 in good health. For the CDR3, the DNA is TGTGCCAGCTCACCATTAGCGGGAGCAGATACGCAGTATTTT. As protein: CASSPLAGADTQYF.